This section outlines one T cell receptor (beta chain) sequence together with its context. The assay was immunoSEQ multiplex PCR, and TCRdb's table has in-frame clones only and misses some. The data show roughly 250,000 clones, 80% to 85% seen once. The data were obtained in a study of Tregs in tolerant kidney transplant recipients. Thawed PBMCs were FACS-sorted into unstimulated CD4+CD25+CD127- regulatory T cells, CD4+CD25- non-regulatory cells, CD4 and CD8 cells. Sequencing was carried out using CD4+ T cells from blood. The TCR sequence derives from a human donor in good health.

CDR3: CASSLRQGVEKLFF. CDR3 DNA: TGTGCCAGCAGCTTAAGACAGGGAGTTGAAAAACTGTTTTTT. This rearrangement joins TRBV7-2 to TRBJ1-4; TRBD1 agrees at 7 bases. Germline CDR1 and CDR2: SGHTA and FQGNSA. This CDR3 comprises 14 residues. The ends lost 2 bases at V and 7 bases at J; junction bases unmatched: 4.